The 17 T cell receptor beta chains listed next were all sequenced from one sample in a study of glioma-infiltrating T cells after dendritic cell vaccination. Assay: immunoSEQ multiplex PCR; the TCRdb copy retains only in-frame clones and omits some. The sample includes approximately 67,000 clones, 81% of them seen just once. The sequencing here drew on blood, taken before dendritic cell vaccination. Receptors were obtained from a human donor with glioblastoma.

The V call is TRBV4-3, the J call TRBJ2-5; D may be TRBD2 (6 bases). The length of the CDR3 is 13 residues. The V and J ends lost 4 bases and 2 bases respectively, with 8 bases between them. CDR1 is LGHNA, CDR2 YSLEER, per germline. CDR3 in DNA: TGCGCCAGCAGCCTCGGGACTCAAGAGACCCAGTACTTC. It is translated as CASSLGTQETQYF.

The genes are TRBV10-3 and TRBJ1-2, with D possibly TRBD1 on 5 matching bases. V lost 3 bases and J lost 4, with 12 bases in between. The CDR3 totals 14 residues. Germline loops: CDR1 ENHRY, CDR2 SYGVKD. The CDR3 sequence is CAISDPRGGYGYTF. CDR3 in DNA: TGTGCCATCAGTGACCCTCGGGGGGGCTATGGCTACACCTTC.

The chain combines TRBV27 with TRBJ1-1, with 7 nucleotides matching TRBD1. Germline CDR1 is MNHEY and CDR2 is SMNVEV (reference sequence). The CDR3 has 16 amino acids. With 5 bases clipped from V and 0 bases from J, the junction kept 9 bases outside the gene matches. The CDR3 DNA reads TGTGCCAGCAGTCCGAGGGACAGACGCATGAACACTGAAGCTTTCTTT. This gives the protein CASSPRDRRMNTEAFF.

This clone turned up a few times. V and J are TRBV6-5 and TRBJ1-1; TRBD1 matches 7 bases. Germline CDR1 and CDR2: MNHEY and SVGAGI. The CDR3 length is 14 residues. The junction had 9 bases not matched to a gene; V was cut back by 10 bases and J by 1 base. The CDR3 DNA reads as TGTGCCACAGAAACAGGGGCATCGAACACTGAAGCTTTCTTT. Amino acid sequence: CATETGASNTEAFF.

This clone was detected once. V and J are TRBV18 and TRBJ1-1, with D maybe TRBD1 (6 bases). Germline CDR1 is KGHSH and CDR2 is LQKENI. CDR3 length equals 16 residues. V was pared by 4 bases and J by 1 base, with 16 bases between. The CDR3 spells CASSLETGYSNTEAFF. The CDR3 bases are TGTGCCAGCTCACTCGAGACAGGTTATTCGAACACTGAAGCTTTCTTT.

This rearrangement joins TRBV4-1 to TRBJ1-2; 8 positions match TRBD1. The CDR3 loop spans 17 amino acids. Trimming cost V 2 bases and J 8 bases; bases outside gene matches: 16. Per the germline V gene, CDR1 is MGHRA and CDR2 is YSYEKL. CDR3 nucleotide sequence: TGCGCCAGCAGCCAACGAACAGGACAGGGAATTTATAAAGGCTACACCTTC. Its protein is CASSQRTGQGIYKGYTF.

CDR3 in DNA: TGTGCCAGCGGGACATATAAAAACGAAAAACTGTTTTTT. This translates into CASGTYKNEKLFF. The rearrangement uses TRBV2 and TRBJ1-4; a possible D gene is TRBD1 (6 bases). There are 13 residues in the CDR3. CDR1 and CDR2 from the germline V gene are SNHLY and FYNNEI. V lost 8 bases and J lost 8, with 15 bases in between. Combining the CDR3 with reference TRBV2 and TRBJ1-4 gives the whole variable domain EPEVTQTPSHQVTQMGQEVILRCVPISNHLYFYWYRQILGQKVEFLVSFYNNEISEKSEIFDDQFSVERPDGSNFTLKIRSTKLEDSAMYFCASGTYKNEKLFFGSGTQLSVL.

The chain couples TRBV5-1 to TRBJ2-1; 8 bases align to TRBD1. The CDR3 sequence is 14 residues long. The germline gives CDR1 SGHRS, CDR2 YFSETQ. V shed 0 bases, J shed 5 bases, and the junction held 1 base outside the gene matches. The CDR3 loop is CASSLGTGNNEQFF. The DNA for the CDR3 is TGCGCCAGCAGCTTGGGGACAGGGAACAATGAGCAGTTCTTC. The variable domain in full, with the rest retrieved from reference TRBV5-1 and TRBJ2-1, is KAGVTQTPRYLIKTRGQQVTLSCSPISGHRSVSWYQQTPGQGLQFLFEYFSETQRNKGNFPGRFSGRQFSNSRSEMNVSTLELGDSALYLCASSLGTGNNEQFFGPGTRLTVL.

V gene TRBV13 combines with J gene TRBJ1-2; 10 bases align to TRBD1. The germline gives CDR1 PRHDT, CDR2 FYEKMQ (reference sequence). This CDR3 spans 17 amino acids. Germline trimming cut 6 bases from V and 0 bases from J; bases unmatched to any gene: 10. This CDR3 is CASSQTPGQGPNYGYTF. The CDR3, as DNA: TGTGCCAGCAGTCAAACGCCGGGACAGGGGCCTAACTATGGCTACACCTTC.

The gene calls are TRBV7-2 and TRBJ1-2, with TRBD1 matching over 8 bases. Looked up from germline, CDR1 is SGHTA and CDR2 is FQGNSA. The CDR3 is made up of 16 amino acids. With 8 bases clipped from V and 1 base from J, the junction kept 12 bases outside the gene matches. CDR3 sequence reads: CASAPQTGEGNYGYTF. The CDR3 DNA is TGTGCCAGCGCCCCCCAGACAGGGGAGGGTAACTATGGCTACACCTTC.

The V and J genes are TRBV7-6 and TRBJ2-1, with 11 nucleotides matching TRBD2. The length of the CDR3 is 17 residues. The germline gives CDR1 SGHVS, CDR2 FNYEAQ. J gave up 2 bases and V 4 bases, and 7 bases lay outside the gene matches. Here the CDR3 reads CASSYQTSGDPYNEQFF. The CDR3 nucleotides read TGTGCCAGCAGCTACCAGACTAGCGGGGACCCCTACAATGAGCAGTTCTTC.

The chain links TRBV5-6 to TRBJ1-2; D not certain. The CDR3 consists of 14 residues. Germline V CDR1 and CDR2: SGHDT, YYEEEE. Trimming cost V 5 bases and J 4 bases, with 15 bases left between them. CDR3 loop: CASREAGPRYGYTF. The CDR3 bases are TGTGCCAGCAGGGAGGCCGGGCCGCGCTATGGCTACACCTTC.

The chain recombines TRBV7-3 with TRBJ1-5; D uncertain. There are 13 residues in the CDR3. Trimming left V 0 bases short and J 6 bases short, with 6 bases between. Germline V gene lookup returns CDR1 SGHTA and CDR2 FQGTGA. The CDR3 loop is CASSLTSGQPQHF. In nucleotides, the CDR3 is TGTGCCAGCAGCTTAACGAGTGGTCAGCCCCAGCATTTT.

The chain links TRBV19 to TRBJ2-3; maybe TRBD1 (5 bases). Trimming cost V 8 bases and J 1 base, with 10 bases left between them. The CDR3 length is 13 residues. CDR1 and CDR2 from the germline V gene are LNHDA and SQIVND (reference sequence). CDR3 region: CASLRAGTDTQYF. The CDR3 DNA follows: TGTGCCAGTCTCAGGGCTGGCACAGATACGCAGTATTTT.

This clone has just one count. V and J are TRBV4-1 and TRBJ2-7; a possible D gene is TRBD1 (6 bases). Germline V CDR1 and CDR2: MGHRA, YSYEKL. CDR3 length: 15 residues. Trimming pared 0 bases from V and 3 bases from J, leaving 12 bases between. The DNA of the CDR3 is TGCGCCAGCAGCCAAGAATTACAGGGTAACTACGAGCAGTACTTC. It translates to CASSQELQGNYEQYF.

The rearrangement joins TRBV16 to TRBJ1-1, with unresolved D. The CDR3 length is 14 residues. V lost 0 bases to trimming and J lost 5 bases, with 10 bases between them. Germline values: CDR1 KGHSY, CDR2 FQNENV. The chain's CDR3 is CASSQSRVTTEAFF. The CDR3 DNA follows: TGTGCCAGCAGCCAATCGAGGGTTACTACTGAAGCTTTCTTT.

The V call is TRBV6-5, the J call TRBJ1-4; the D is unclear. The germline CDR1 and CDR2 sequences are MNHEY and SVGAGI. The CDR3 spans 15 residues. Trimming took off 5 bases at V and 8 bases at J, with 18 bases between the two ends. DNA for the CDR3: TGTGCCAGCAGTACGGGTTTGAGATTTGGCGAAAAACTGTTTTTT. As protein: CASSTGLRFGEKLFF.